One sample yielded the 7 T cell receptor beta chains listed below, sequenced in a study of OX40 agonist ivuxolimab in advanced cancers. Using immunoSEQ multiplex PCR, the repertoire was profiled, and TCRdb retains in-frame clones only, with some absent. This sample yields roughly 86,000 clones, of which just over 85% are seen a single time; over 1.5% belongs to the top ten. The sequencing used CD4+ or CD8+ T cells sorted from blood, collected in a trial of the OX40 agonist ivuxolimab. The receptor set was obtained from an adult with an advanced solid tumor such as melanoma, head and neck, liver or kidney cancer.

In regard to this clone: Distinct nucleotide sequences in the sample also encode this CDR3. The rearrangement links TRBV5-4 to TRBJ2-7; the D is unclear. This CDR3 comprises 13 residues. The V end lost 0 bases, the J end lost 1 base, and 5 bases lay between the germline ends. Germline CDR1 reads SGHNT; CDR2 reads YYREEE (reference sequence). DNA of the CDR3: TGTGCCAGCAGCTTGGCAGGATCCTACGAGCAGTACTTC. Its translation: CASSLAGSYEQYF.

V and J are TRBV29-1 and TRBJ2-5; no clear D. Germline V gene sequence: CDR1 SQVTM, CDR2 ANQGSEA. Trimming removed 7 bases from V and 1 base from J, with 10 bases in between. The CDR3 spans 12 residues. As DNA, the CDR3 is TGCAGCGGTTTGACACCCCAAGAGACCCAGTACTTC. Its protein is CSGLTPQETQYF.

V is TRBV5-4 and J is TRBJ1-1; 11 nucleotides agree with TRBD1. V gave up 0 bases and J gave up 6 bases; unmatched junction bases: 4. Per the germline V gene, CDR1 is SGHNT and CDR2 is YYREEE (reference sequence). This CDR3 has 15 residues. In nucleotides, the CDR3 is TGTGCCAGCAGCTTGGGGGGGACAGGGGGATCTGAAGCTTTCTTT. The encoded protein is CASSLGGTGGSEAFF.

J is TRBJ2-1 and V is TRBV5-5; D is unresolved. The V end lost 4 bases, the J end lost 5 bases, and 10 bases lay between the germline ends. The length of the CDR3 is 13 residues. Per germline, CDR1 SGHKS and CDR2 YYEKEE (reference sequence). CDR3 loop: CASSPPGHNEQFF. The CDR3 nucleotides are TGTGCCAGCAGCCCCCCCGGGCACAATGAGCAGTTCTTC.

The CDR3 protein is CASSKGAGDSEQYF. For the CDR3, the DNA is TGTGCCAGCAGCAAGGGGGCAGGGGACAGCGAGCAGTACTTC. The rearrangement uses TRBV6-5 and TRBJ2-7; 7 bases fit TRBD1. Per the germline V gene, CDR1 is MNHEY and CDR2 is SVGAGI. This CDR3 contains 14 residues. J was trimmed by 6 bases and V by 6 bases; bases with no gene match: 11.

The rearrangement links TRBV21-1 to TRBJ2-7; the tabulated D call, TRBD2, remains unverified against the DNA. TRBV21-1 is shown as a pseudogene. This CDR3 spans 13 amino acids. The CDR3 region is CASSKARDYEQYF. The CDR3 DNA follows: TGTGCCAGCAGCAAAGCGAGGGACTACGAGCAGTACTTC.

This chain uses TRBV6-1 with TRBJ1-5; TRBD1 matches at 8 bases. Germline CDR1 is MNHNS and CDR2 is SASEGT. This CDR3 is 15 amino acids long. V lost 8 bases to trimming and J lost 1 base; unmatched junction nucleotides: 7. CDR3 residues: CASQNRDRSNQPQHF. CDR3 nucleotide sequence: TGTGCCAGCCAAAACCGGGACAGGAGCAATCAGCCCCAGCATTTT.